The 15 T cell receptor beta chains below were found in one sample sequenced in a study of PD-L1 blockade in urothelial cancer. Time point defined: pretreatment peripheral blood. The data were produced by immunoSEQ multiplex PCR, yet TCRdb's version contains in-frame clones alone and is incomplete. The data hold around 100,000 clones, with more than 75% observed a single time. The sequencing here drew on PBMCs, taken around atezolizumab (anti-PD-L1) treatment. These TCRs come from a man in his fifties or sixties with urothelial cancer.

Details on this clone: Other nucleotide sequences in the sample specify the same CDR3. The chain joins TRBV5-1 to TRBJ1-2; 7 nucleotides match TRBD1. CDR1 and CDR2 from the germline V gene are SGHRS and YFSETQ. The CDR3 sequence is 13 residues long. V lost 4 bases to trimming and J lost 5 bases; unmatched junction nucleotides: 5. The CDR3 here is CASSPGTVYGYTF. In DNA, the CDR3 is TGCGCCAGCAGCCCCGGGACAGTTTATGGCTACACCTTC.

The rearrangement uses TRBV30 and TRBJ2-7; 8 nucleotides align to TRBD1. The trim removed 3 bases at V and 5 bases at J, leaving 9 bases unmatched. The germline V gene has CDR1 GTSNPN and CDR2 SVGIG (reference sequence). The CDR3 covers 14 residues. CDR3 residues: CAWRFSGGPNEQYF. Here the CDR3 DNA reads TGTGCCTGGAGGTTTTCAGGGGGCCCCAACGAGCAGTACTTC. The full variable domain, completed using reference TRBV30 and TRBJ2-7, is SQTIHQWPATLVQPVGSPLSLECTVEGTSNPNLYWYRQAAGRGLQLLFYSVGIGQISSEVPQNLSASRPQDRQFILSSKKLLLSDSGFYLCAWRFSGGPNEQYFGPGTRLTVT.

The CDR3 sequence: CASSLESTGDFSGNTIYF. CDR3 in DNA: TGTGCCAGCAGCTTAGAGTCGACAGGGGATTTCTCTGGAAACACCATATATTTT. The chain is built from TRBV7-9 and TRBJ1-3, with 8 bases lining up with TRBD1. This CDR3 has 18 amino acids. Germline V CDR1 and CDR2: SEHNR, FQNEAQ (reference sequence). V lost 1 base and J lost 0; bases outside the gene matches: 8. Combining the CDR3 with reference TRBV7-9 and TRBJ1-3 gives the whole variable domain DTGVSQNPRHKITKRGQNVTFRCDPISEHNRLYWYRQTLGQGPEFLTYFQNEAQLEKSRLLSDRFSAERPKGSFSTLEIQRTEQGDSAMYLCASSLESTGDFSGNTIYFGEGSWLTVV.

The chain employs TRBV9 and TRBJ2-3; unclear D gene. V was cut by 4 bases and J by 4 bases, with 16 bases left in between. CDR1 and CDR2 (germline): SGDLS, YYNGEE. The CDR3 totals 15 residues. The CDR3 region is CASSRGVGIADTQYF. CDR3 nucleotide sequence: TGTGCCAGCAGCCGAGGCGTTGGCATCGCAGATACGCAGTATTTT.

This chain connects TRBV19 to TRBJ1-2; 7 bases line up with TRBD1. This CDR3 is built from 12 residues. In germline, CDR1 is LNHDA, CDR2 SQIVND (reference sequence). V shed 8 bases, J shed 2 bases, and the junction held 2 bases outside the gene matches. The CDR3 nucleotides read TGTGCCAGTCAACAGGGGAACTATGGCTACACCTTC. It yields the protein CASQQGNYGYTF.

The chain recombines TRBV7-9 with TRBJ1-5; possible D gene TRBD1, 5 bases. This CDR3 is built from 15 residues. The ends were cut back, 5 bases at V and 1 base at J, with 12 bases in the middle. CDR1 and CDR2 (germline): SEHNR, FQNEAQ (reference sequence). The CDR3 here is CASSPSEGSNQPQHF. The CDR3 nucleotides are TGTGCCAGCAGCCCCTCGGAGGGGAGCAATCAGCCCCAGCATTTT.

This chain links TRBV4-1 with TRBJ2-1; 10 nucleotides line up with TRBD2. The germline CDR1 and CDR2 sequences are MGHRA and YSYEKL. The V segment lost 4 bases and the J segment 6 bases; nucleotides outside the gene matches: 6. The CDR3 runs 15 residues. As DNA, the CDR3 is TGCGCCAGCAGCCCCCTAGCGGGGGTGTTCAATGAGCAGTTCTTC. Translation: CASSPLAGVFNEQFF.

The chain uses TRBV2 and TRBJ2-1; D ambiguous. The germline CDR1 and CDR2 sequences are SNHLY and FYNNEI. The length of the CDR3 is 13 residues. The V end was cut by 6 bases, the J end by 8 bases, with 14 bases between. The CDR3 protein is CASSPFHQDEQFF. DNA of the CDR3: TGTGCCAGCAGCCCGTTTCATCAGGATGAGCAGTTCTTC.

The chain combines TRBV19 with TRBJ2-3, with D perhaps TRBD2 (6 bases). V gave up 6 bases and J gave up 0 bases, with 13 bases separating them. The CDR3 is 15 amino acids. CDR1 and CDR2 from the germline V gene are LNHDA and SQIVND (reference sequence). CDR3 region: CASSGSSTSTDTQYF. The CDR3 DNA reads TGTGCCAGTAGCGGGAGCTCTACTAGCACAGATACGCAGTATTTT.

V is TRBV7-2 and J is TRBJ1-1, with 9 bases matching TRBD1. Looked up from germline, CDR1 is SGHTA and CDR2 is FQGNSA. This CDR3 contains 15 residues. V gave up 3 bases and J gave up 3 bases; unmatched junction bases: 5. The CDR3 loop reads CASSFQQGAYTEAFF. The CDR3 coding sequence is TGTGCCAGCAGCTTCCAACAGGGGGCTTACACTGAAGCTTTCTTT.

The chain combines TRBV7-7 with TRBJ2-2, with D maybe TRBD1 (5 bases). With 5 bases removed from V and 4 bases from J, the gap between germline ends came to 11 bases. This CDR3 has 14 amino acids. From germline, CDR1 is SSHAT and CDR2 FNYEAQ (reference sequence). In DNA form, the CDR3 reads TGTGCCAGCAGCCAGGGCCCCGGCACCGGGGAGCTGTTTTTT. This encodes CASSQGPGTGELFF.

The chain carries TRBV7-3 and TRBJ1-1; D remains ambiguous. CDR1 is SGHTA, CDR2 FQGTGA, per germline. The CDR3 is 15 amino acids. Trimming shortened V by 3 bases and J by 5 bases, and 16 bases separated the two germline ends. CDR3 region: CASSLRRGLGTEAFF. Here the CDR3 DNA reads TGTGCCAGCAGCTTGCGTAGAGGGCTGGGGACTGAAGCTTTCTTT.

V and J are TRBV5-1 and TRBJ1-6, with TRBD1 identical over 9 bases. The CDR3 has 15 amino acids. The V and J ends lost 1 base and 8 bases, in that order; junction bases with no gene match: 4. The germline V gene has CDR1 SGHRS and CDR2 YFSETQ. CDR3 amino acids: CASSLTGGFDSPLHF. CDR3 coding DNA: TGCGCCAGCAGCTTGACAGGGGGCTTTGATTCACCCCTCCACTTT.

The CDR3 DNA reads TGCGCCAGCAGCCAAGCCTCTCCGTCCCCCGGGGGGCTAGCGGGTTCCTACGAGCAGTACTTC. As protein: CASSQASPSPGGLAGSYEQYF. The chain joins TRBV4-1 to TRBJ2-7; 8 nucleotides match TRBD2. The CDR3 runs to 21 residues. Germline-derived CDR1 and CDR2 are MGHRA and YSYEKL. Trimming removed 1 base from V and 1 base from J; junction bases left unmatched: 21.

The V and J genes are TRBV7-3 and TRBJ2-1, with TRBD1 matching 10 bases. This CDR3 comprises 14 residues. Germline V gene sequence: CDR1 SGHTA, CDR2 FQGTGA. V shed 6 bases, J shed 8 bases, and the junction held 7 bases outside the gene matches. CDR3 sequence reads: CASSAGTGADEQFF. CDR3 nucleotide sequence: TGTGCCAGCAGTGCCGGGACAGGGGCCGATGAGCAGTTCTTC.